This T cell receptor beta chain stems from a study of T cells expressing NK-cell markers. Study at large: From sorted CD3+CD56+NKG2C+, CD3+CD56+NKG2C- and CD3+CD56-NKG2C+ T cells came the TCR beta repertoires. Sequencing covered eight donors, seven HCMV-seropositive and one seronegative.

For each CDR3 protein, TCRdb gives one entry from its re-call of the 5' RACE reads, without DNA. Here the sample table reports fewer than 6,500 distinct CDR3 sequences. Findings of the study overall: In a group of five to seven donors, dominant NKG2C+ clonotypes represented about 1.0-8% of CD8+ T cells. The CD3+CD56-NKG2C+ fraction was also led by these clonotypes in several donors.

The CDR3 has 13 amino acids. This clonotype ranks as medium-sized in terms of frequency. Its antigen is unidentified. The chain has TRBV12-3 or TRBV12-4 and TRBJ2-1; the D call from TCRdb, TRBD1, cannot be confirmed without DNA. Sequencing used blood T cells: a sorted CD56 or NKG2C T cell subset, CD4+ or CD8+ T cells, or bulk PBMC T cells (not recorded which). This clonotype was sampled from a man between 18 and 35 years old in good health. The CDR3 spells CASSPPWGNEQFF.